A selection of T cell receptor beta chains follows, all from one sample in a study of shared clonotypes between healthy human individuals. TCRdb keeps only in-frame clones here, not all; method: immunoSEQ multiplex PCR. The top ten hold approximately 0.13% of the sample, which has roughly 2 million clones, roughly 96% seen once. Sequenced material: naive CD4+ T cells sorted from blood. These receptors were taken from a man between 18 and 29 years old in good health. Both conserved end residues are part of each CDR3. Fields, in order: clone size, D gene, J gene, V gene, CDR3 DNA, CDR3 protein. A D gene is named only where the DNA matches it firmly. The listing skips clone size in some rows; elsewhere it reads once, few, many or a size class.

clone size: .
D gene: TRBD2
J gene: TRBJ2-1
V gene: TRBV6-5
CDR3 DNA: TGTGCCAGCAGTCTTTACGGGGGGAGGGACAATGAGCAGTTCTTC
CDR3 protein: CASSLYGGRDNEQFF

clone size: .
D gene: TRBD2
J gene: TRBJ2-2
V gene: TRBV13
CDR3 DNA: TGTGCCAGCAGCCCTAGCGGGGCTTACACCGGGGAGCTGTTTTTT
CDR3 protein: CASSPSGAYTGELFF

clone size: .
D gene: .
J gene: TRBJ1-4
V gene: TRBV6-1
CDR3 DNA: TGTGCCAGCAGTGCCAGAGGGACAACTAATGAAAAACTGTTTTTT
CDR3 protein: CASSARGTTNEKLFF

clone size: .
D gene: .
J gene: TRBJ1-3
V gene: TRBV25-1
CDR3 DNA: TGTGCCAGCACCCAAGGAGGCTTCTCTGGAAACACCATATATTTT
CDR3 protein: CASTQGGFSGNTIYF

clone size: .
D gene: .
J gene: TRBJ1-5
V gene: TRBV7-9
CDR3 DNA: TGTGCCAGCAGCTTGAGGGGAGATAGCAATCAGCCCCAGCATTTT
CDR3 protein: CASSLRGDSNQPQHF

clone size: .
D gene: .
J gene: TRBJ1-6
V gene: TRBV18
CDR3 DNA: TGTGCCAGCTCACCACTAGATCAAGAATACAATTCACCCCTCCACTTT
CDR3 protein: CASSPLDQEYNSPLHF

clone size: .
D gene: TRBD1
J gene: TRBJ2-7
V gene: TRBV6-5
CDR3 DNA: TGTGCCAGCACCTTACAGGGGAACTACGAGCAGTACTTC
CDR3 protein: CASTLQGNYEQYF

clone size: .
D gene: .
J gene: TRBJ2-2
V gene: TRBV10-1
CDR3 DNA: TGCGCCAGCAGTGAGTGGGGGGCCGGGGAGCTGTTTTTT
CDR3 protein: CASSEWGAGELFF

clone size: .
D gene: .
J gene: TRBJ2-7
V gene: TRBV19
CDR3 DNA: TGTGCCAGTAGTATCTGGAGGGGTCTGTTCCACGAGCAGTACTTC
CDR3 protein: CASSIWRGLFHEQYF

clone size: .
D gene: .
J gene: TRBJ2-3
V gene: TRBV2
CDR3 DNA: TGTGCCAGCAGTGAAGCGGGAGTGGGAATGGGTACGCAGTATTTT
CDR3 protein: CASSEAGVGMGTQYF

clone size: .
D gene: TRBD2
J gene: TRBJ2-5
V gene: TRBV7-9
CDR3 DNA: TGTGCCAGCAGCTACAACATCCAACAACTAGCGGGAGGGGAGACCCAGTACTTC
CDR3 protein: CASSYNIQQLAGGETQYF

clone size: .
D gene: .
J gene: TRBJ1-5
V gene: TRBV2
CDR3 DNA: TGTGCCAGCAGTGATAGTGGAGGACCTAATCAGCCCCAGCATTTT
CDR3 protein: CASSDSGGPNQPQHF

clone size: .
D gene: .
J gene: TRBJ2-1
V gene: TRBV19
CDR3 DNA: TGTGCCAGTAGTATCAGGGACACCAACTCCTACAATGAGCAGTTCTTC
CDR3 protein: CASSIRDTNSYNEQFF

clone size: .
D gene: TRBD1
J gene: TRBJ2-1
V gene: TRBV9
CDR3 DNA: TGTGCCAGCAGCGCCTTGACAGGGGGCGGTGAGCAGTTCTTC
CDR3 protein: CASSALTGGGEQFF

clone size: .
D gene: TRBD1
J gene: TRBJ2-2
V gene: TRBV5-1
CDR3 DNA: TGCGCCAGCAGCCCGGGGACAGGGTATACCGGGGAGCTGTTTTTT
CDR3 protein: CASSPGTGYTGELFF

clone size: .
D gene: TRBD1
J gene: TRBJ2-2
V gene: TRBV4-1
CDR3 DNA: TGCGCCAGCAGCCCCCCCGGGACAGGGTATCCCGGGGAGCTGTTTTTT
CDR3 protein: CASSPPGTGYPGELFF

clone size: .
D gene: .
J gene: TRBJ1-1
V gene: TRBV28
CDR3 DNA: TGTGCCAGCAACATGAACACTGAAGCTTTCTTT
CDR3 protein: CASNMNTEAFF

clone size: once
D gene: .
J gene: TRBJ2-1
V gene: TRBV14
CDR3 DNA: TGTGCCAGCAGCCGTACTATTAGTGAGCAGTTCTTC
CDR3 protein: CASSRTISEQFF

clone size: .
D gene: TRBD1
J gene: TRBJ1-1
V gene: TRBV27
CDR3 DNA: TGTGCCAGCAGTTTGACAGGGGGGAACACTGAAGCTTTCTTT
CDR3 protein: CASSLTGGNTEAFF

clone size: .
D gene: .
J gene: TRBJ2-5
V gene: TRBV4-1
CDR3 DNA: TGCGCCAGCAGCCAAGATCTGGGTCGGGGGCTATTAGAGACCCAGTACTTC
CDR3 protein: CASSQDLGRGLLETQYF

clone size: .
D gene: .
J gene: TRBJ1-2
V gene: TRBV28
CDR3 DNA: TGTGCCAGCAGTTTACCCACTACCTATGGCTACACCTTC
CDR3 protein: CASSLPTTYGYTF

clone size: .
D gene: .
J gene: TRBJ2-2
V gene: TRBV5-4
CDR3 DNA: TGTGCCAGCAGCTTGACGGGAACCGGGGAGCTGTTTTTT
CDR3 protein: CASSLTGTGELFF

clone size: .
D gene: TRBD2
J gene: TRBJ2-5
V gene: TRBV30
CDR3 DNA: TGTGCCTGGAGTGTACTTAGGACTAGCGGGGGTTGGGAGACCCAGTACTTC
CDR3 protein: CAWSVLRTSGGWETQYF

clone size: .
D gene: TRBD2
J gene: TRBJ2-7
V gene: TRBV6-8
CDR3 DNA: TGTGCCAGCACCTCCGTAGCTAGCGGGAGGGGAGGGGGTTCCTACGAGCAGTACTTC
CDR3 protein: CASTSVASGRGGGSYEQYF

clone size: .
D gene: TRBD2
J gene: TRBJ2-3
V gene: TRBV27
CDR3 DNA: TGTGCCAGCAGTTTATCGGGGGGACTAGCGGGCACAGATACGCAGTATTTT
CDR3 protein: CASSLSGGLAGTDTQYF

clone size: once
D gene: .
J gene: TRBJ2-2
V gene: TRBV19
CDR3 DNA: TGTGCCAGTAACAAGGGAAACACCGGGGAGCTGTTTTTT
CDR3 protein: CASNKGNTGELFF

clone size: .
D gene: TRBD1
J gene: TRBJ2-2
V gene: TRBV28
CDR3 DNA: TGTGCCAGCAGTTCTATGGGACAGGGGTTCGGGGAGCTGTTTTTT
CDR3 protein: CASSSMGQGFGELFF

clone size: .
D gene: TRBD1
J gene: TRBJ2-2
V gene: TRBV6-5
CDR3 DNA: TGTGCCAGCAAACCGGGACAGATCACCGGGGAGCTGTTTTTT
CDR3 protein: CASKPGQITGELFF

clone size: .
D gene: .
J gene: TRBJ2-2
V gene: TRBV6-6
CDR3 DNA: TGTGCCAGCAGTTTGAGCATCCCGAGTGTCGCCGGGGAGCTGTTTTTT
CDR3 protein: CASSLSIPSVAGELFF

clone size: .
D gene: TRBD1
J gene: TRBJ1-4
V gene: TRBV27
CDR3 DNA: TGTGCCAGCAGCCCAGGACAGGGGACTAATGAAAAACTGTTTTTT
CDR3 protein: CASSPGQGTNEKLFF

clone size: .
D gene: .
J gene: TRBJ2-3
V gene: TRBV11-2
CDR3 DNA: TGTGCCAGCAGCTTAGGTGGCACAGATACGCAGTATTTT
CDR3 protein: CASSLGGTDTQYF

clone size: .
D gene: TRBD2
J gene: TRBJ2-1
V gene: TRBV30
CDR3 DNA: TGTGCCTGGAGTGTACGGGAGGGAGGGCAGTTCTTC
CDR3 protein: CAWSVREGGQFF

clone size: once
D gene: .
J gene: TRBJ1-2
V gene: TRBV2
CDR3 DNA: TGTGCCAGCAGGGCCGGGCCAGACAAAAGCCCTAACTATGGCTACACCTTC
CDR3 protein: CASRAGPDKSPNYGYTF

clone size: .
D gene: .
J gene: TRBJ1-1
V gene: TRBV7-8
CDR3 DNA: TGTGCCAGCAGCTTACCACAGAACACTGAAGCTTTCTTT
CDR3 protein: CASSLPQNTEAFF